This T cell receptor beta chain is from a study of blood T cell repertoires in COVID-19. The CDR3 totals 14 residues. J lost 7 bases, V lost 2 bases, and 4 bases had no gene match. Germline values: CDR1 SGDLS, CDR2 YYNGEE. TCRdb's copy holds only in-frame clones and misses some; the assay was immunoSEQ multiplex PCR. The sample records more than 300,000 clones, approximately 90% being singletons. The V call is TRBV9, the J call TRBJ1-5; 9 positions agree with TRBD1. Material: PBMCs or T cells enriched from blood (not recorded which). The clonotype was recovered from a man younger than 40 who had recovered from COVID-19. CDR3 DNA sequence: TGTGCCAGCAGCGTCGGGACAGGGTTCCAGCCCCAGCATTTT. As protein: CASSVGTGFQPQHF.